This T cell receptor beta chain was identified during a study of T cell responses to AZD1222 COVID-19 vaccine. This CDR3 comprises 18 residues. V lost 0 bases and J 2 bases, leaving 16 bases between the germline ends. Germline values: CDR1 MNHEY, CDR2 SVGEGT. TCRdb's table, derived via immunoSEQ multiplex PCR, lists solely in-frame clones and lacks some. The table records 84,000 or so clones, 75% to 95% of them present only once. As concerns this clone: Antigen unknown.

Regarding the study as a whole: Donors skewed white British and female; clonal diversity was possibly underestimated. Spike was spanned by vaccine-associated CD4 TCRs, with dominance at 160-218 and 743-854.

The source was peripheral blood, collected 28 days after the second AZD1222 dose. This rearrangement joins TRBV6-2 or TRBV6-3 to TRBJ2-2; TRBD1 is a possible D gene (5 bases). The clonotype comes from an adult who received the AZD1222 COVID-19 vaccine. The CDR3 loop is CASSYSQSLTGNTGELFF. CDR3 bases: TGTGCCAGCAGTTACTCCCAATCCCTAACAGGAAACACCGGGGAGCTGTTTTTT.